The 11 T cell receptor beta chains in this list originate from one sample, sequenced in a study of molecular identifiers for immune sequencing clone quantification. One entry per CDR3 protein, called by TCRdb with MiXCR from the PCR reads. Altogether over 300,000 distinct CDR3 sequences are present, roughly a quarter being singletons, with the ten largest covering 0.74%. Sequencing was performed on naive CD8+ T cells from blood, with Jurkat cell RNA spiked in. Subset given: FACS-sorted CD8+CD4-CCR7+CD45RA+ naive T cells. These receptors were taken from a human donor in good health. Some libraries in this study had Jurkat cell RNA spiked in.

V gene TRBV11-2 combines with J gene TRBJ2-1, with TRBD1 matching 10 bases. CDR3 length: 16 residues. J lost 7 bases, V lost 5 bases, and 11 bases had no gene match. CDR1 is SGHAT and CDR2 is FQNNGV in the germline V gene. The CDR3 protein is CASSNPGTGAGNEQFF. The CDR3 DNA is TGTGCCAGCAGCAACCCCGGGACAGGGGCCGGGAATGAGCAGTTCTTC. The whole variable domain, filled in from reference TRBV11-2 and TRBJ2-1, reads EAGVAQSPRYKIIEKRQSVAFWCNPISGHATLYWYQQILGQGPKLLIQFQNNGVVDDSQLPKDRFSAERLKGVDSTLKIQPAKLEDSAVYLCASSNPGTGAGNEQFFGPGTRLTVL.

As to this clonotype: A much larger clone is a single base away; this may be a read error. V and J are TRBV5-1 and TRBJ2-5; the D is unclear. CDR1 SGHRS and CDR2 YFSETQ come from the germline V gene. CDR3 length equals 14 residues. Here the CDR3 reads CASSFWDYQGTQYF. CDR3 nucleotide sequence: TGCGCCAGCAGCTTTTGGGATTACCAAGGGACCCAGTACTTC. The complete variable domain, with remaining parts taken from reference TRBV5-1 and TRBJ2-5, reads KAGVTQTPRYLIKTRGQQVTLSCSPISGHRSVSWYQQTPGQGLQFLFEYFSETQRNKGNFPGRFSGRQFSNSRSEMNVSTLELGDSALYLCASSFWDYQGTQYFGPGTRLLVL.

This clonotype has a handful of counts. J is TRBJ2-7 and V is TRBV28, with D possibly TRBD1 on 6 matching bases. Germline CDR1 MDHEN, CDR2 SYDVKM. The CDR3 length is 13 residues. Deletions cut 11 bases from V and 4 bases from J, with 18 bases between. CDR3 nucleotide sequence: TGTGCCGGAAGACAGGATGGAGGATACGAGCAGTACTTC. This gives the protein CAGRQDGGYEQYF.

A note on this clonotype: A much larger clone differs by one base, so this may be a read error. The chain has TRBV7-6 and TRBJ1-4; 12 bases are a match to TRBD1. CDR1 SGHVS and CDR2 FNYEAQ come from the germline V gene. Trimming removed 6 bases from V and 4 bases from J; junction bases left unmatched: 15. CDR3 length: 19 amino acids. The CDR3 DNA reads TGTGCCAGCAGATCCGGGACAGGGGGCCCCTTCACTCTTAATGAAAAACTGTTTTTT. Translation: CASRSGTGGPFTLNEKLFF.

This chain uses TRBV9 with TRBJ2-3; D is undetermined. The CDR3 spans 12 residues. From germline, CDR1 is SGDLS and CDR2 YYNGEE. Trimming shortened V by 0 bases and J by 5 bases, and 4 bases separated the two germline ends. The CDR3, as DNA: TGTGCCAGCAGCGTAGAGGAAGATACGCAGTATTTT. Residues: CASSVEEDTQYF.

The chain carries TRBV4-1 and TRBJ2-2; tentatively, D is TRBD2 (6 bases). Trimming shortened V by 3 bases and J by 5 bases, and 10 bases separated the two germline ends. This CDR3 contains 14 residues. Looked up from germline, CDR1 is MGHRA and CDR2 is YSYEKL. This CDR3 is CASSHTGGTGELFF. The CDR3 DNA sequence: TGCGCCAGCAGCCACACCGGAGGGACCGGGGAGCTGTTTTTT.

Concerning this clonotype: This may be a read error: a much more frequent sequence differs by one nucleotide. The chain is built from TRBV7-6 and TRBJ2-3; D is uncertain. The CDR3 spans 15 residues. V was trimmed by 3 bases and J by 4 bases, leaving 14 bases between them. Germline assignment: CDR1 SGHVS and CDR2 FNYEAQ. The CDR3 bases are TGTGCCAGCAGCTTGGTGGCGCGGTCCCCAGATACGCAGTATTTT. Amino acids: CASSLVARSPDTQYF.

Concerning this clonotype itself: Possible read error: a much larger clone is one base away. The V and J genes are TRBV4-2 and TRBJ2-7, with TRBD2 matching over 12 bases. Germline-derived CDR1 and CDR2 are LGHNA and YNFKEQ. Trimming took 3 bases from V and 1 from J; bases not matched to a gene: 4. This CDR3 is built from 16 residues. CDR3: CASSQGTSGCSYEQYF. The DNA of the CDR3 is TGTGCCAGCAGCCAGGGGACTAGCGGGTGTTCCTACGAGCAGTACTTC.

The chain links TRBV11-2 to TRBJ1-1; no firm D call. The ends were cut back, 3 bases at V and 6 bases at J, with 11 bases in the middle. This CDR3 contains 13 residues. Germline loops: CDR1 SGHAT, CDR2 FQNNGV. The CDR3 coding sequence is TGTGCCAGCAGCTTTAGAGAGGGTTCTGAAGCTTTCTTT. Encoded protein: CASSFREGSEAFF.

The genes are TRBV4-3 and TRBJ2-2, with unresolved D. V was trimmed by 0 bases and J by 4 bases, leaving 12 bases between them. Germline CDR1 is LGHNA and CDR2 is YSLEER. This CDR3 is built from 16 residues. For the CDR3, the DNA is TGCGCCAGCAGCCAAGACACCACTTTTTTCACCGGGGAGCTGTTTTTT. The encoded protein is CASSQDTTFFTGELFF.

This sequence joins TRBV6-2 or TRBV6-3 and TRBJ2-4; possible D gene TRBD1, 5 bases. Per the germline V gene, CDR1 is MNHEY and CDR2 is SVGEGT. This CDR3 is built from 16 residues. V was clipped by 8 bases and J by 1 base, with 18 bases between them. Here the CDR3 DNA reads TGTGCCAGCTGCAACCCCCGACAGCCTGCCAAAAACATTCAGTACTTC. It encodes CASCNPRQPAKNIQYF.